One sample yielded the 32 T cell receptor beta chains listed below, sequenced in a study of blood T cell repertoires in COVID-19. Sequencing was performed with immunoSEQ multiplex PCR; in TCRdb, only in-frame clones are kept and a portion is missing. The sample shows around 270,000 clones, more than 90% of them seen only once. The sample comprised peripheral blood. Every receptor here comes from a person in their late teens or twenties with COVID-19, enrolled during active disease.

The V gene is TRBV3-1 (or the pseudogene TRBV3-2), the J gene TRBJ2-1; D gene uncertain. V lost 4 bases, J lost 1 base, and 11 bases lay in between. Germline assignment: CDR1 LGHDT and CDR2 YNNKEL (reference sequence). CDR3 length equals 15 residues. DNA of the CDR3: TGTGCCAGCAGCCCCCGAAGCCCTTCCTACAATGAGCAGTTCTTC. Amino acids: CASSPRSPSYNEQFF.

The chain has TRBV6-6 and TRBJ1-2; D uncertain. This CDR3 is built from 16 residues. V lost 6 bases, J lost 6 bases, and 23 bases lay in between. Germline lookup yields CDR1 MNHNY and CDR2 SVGAGI (reference sequence). In DNA, the CDR3 is TGTGCCAGCAGCTACGACCTGACCGATTACTATGATGGCTACACCTTC. The encoded protein is CASSYDLTDYYDGYTF.

The J gene is TRBJ2-7, the V gene TRBV2; D call uncertain. The ends were cut back, 5 bases at V and 3 bases at J, with 11 bases in the middle. Germline V gene sequence: CDR1 SNHLY, CDR2 FYNNEI. The CDR3 spans 13 residues. CDR3 in amino acids: CASSLETGYEQYF. The CDR3, as DNA: TGTGCCAGCAGTTTAGAGACGGGCTACGAGCAGTACTTC.

The chain is built from TRBV5-1 and TRBJ1-5, with D unresolved. Trimming cost V 4 bases and J 0 bases, with 5 bases left between them. CDR3 size: 13 residues. CDR1 SGHRS and CDR2 YFSETQ come from the germline V gene. The CDR3 loop reads CASSVDSNQPQHF. CDR3 DNA: TGCGCCAGCAGCGTAGATAGCAATCAGCCCCAGCATTTT.

The rearrangement links TRBV10-3 to TRBJ1-3; 8 bases map to TRBD1. V lost 2 bases to trimming and J lost 2 bases; unmatched junction nucleotides: 2. The germline gives CDR1 ENHRY, CDR2 SYGVKD. This CDR3 comprises 15 residues. The CDR3 bases are TGTGCCATCAGTGAGCTGGGACAGGCTGGAAACACCATATATTTT. This translates into CAISELGQAGNTIYF.

The CDR3 sequence is CASSQDGGFGDTQYF. CDR3 sequence (DNA): TGTGCCAGCAGCCAAGATGGAGGGTTTGGAGATACGCAGTATTTT. This chain joins TRBV4-2 and TRBJ2-3; a possible D gene is TRBD2 (6 bases). Deletions cut 0 bases from V and 5 bases from J, with 12 bases between. Germline CDR1 reads LGHNA; CDR2 reads YNFKEQ. The CDR3 length is 15 residues.

The chain carries TRBV2 and TRBJ2-7, with TRBD1 matching over 7 bases. CDR1 is SNHLY and CDR2 is FYNNEI in the germline V gene. The trim removed 6 bases at V and 1 base at J, leaving 3 bases unmatched. CDR3 length: 13 residues. CDR3 sequence reads: CASRQTGSYEQYF. CDR3 nucleotide sequence: TGTGCCAGCAGACAGACAGGGTCCTACGAGCAGTACTTC.

This chain joins TRBV7-9 and TRBJ2-7, with 9 bases that match TRBD2. Germline lookup yields CDR1 SEHNR and CDR2 FQNEAQ (reference sequence). Trimming took 5 bases from V and 0 from J; bases not matched to a gene: 5. The CDR3 runs to 15 residues. The CDR3 loop reads CASSQLAGISYEQYF. CDR3 DNA: TGTGCCAGCAGCCAACTAGCGGGCATCTCCTACGAGCAGTACTTC.

In its sample, this clone was seen many times. The chain joins TRBV19 to TRBJ1-2; a possible D gene is TRBD1 (5 bases). Trimming removed 3 bases from V and 2 bases from J, with 10 bases in between. The V gene's germline CDR1 is LNHDA and CDR2 SQIVND (reference sequence). CDR3 length: 14 amino acids. The CDR3 here is CASSIPGLNYGYTF. The CDR3 coding sequence is TGTGCCAGTAGTATCCCAGGGCTAAACTATGGCTACACCTTC. The entire variable domain, with the rest obtained from reference TRBV19 and TRBJ1-2, is as follows: DGGITQSPKYLFRKEGQNVTLSCEQNLNHDAMYWYRQDPGQGLRLIYYSQIVNDFQKGDIAEGYSVSREKKESFPLTVTSAQKNPTAFYLCASSIPGLNYGYTFGSGTRLTVV.

The chain recombines TRBV6-5 with TRBJ2-5, with TRBD2 matching 9 bases. CDR3 length equals 15 residues. CDR1 and CDR2 from the germline V gene are MNHEY and SVGAGI. J lost 4 bases, V lost 0 bases, and 3 bases had no gene match. For the CDR3, the DNA is TGTGCCAGCAGTTACTCGGCGGGAGGGACAGAGACCCAGTACTTC. It encodes CASSYSAGGTETQYF.

This clone was counted once. This chain joins TRBV28 and TRBJ1-4; tentatively, D is TRBD1 (6 bases). Trimming removed 9 bases at V and 3 bases at J, with 11 bases between. CDR3 length: 13 amino acids. The germline gives CDR1 MDHEN, CDR2 SYDVKM. The CDR3 protein is CASGDTSNEKLFF. The CDR3 DNA sequence: TGTGCCAGTGGGGACACGTCTAATGAAAAACTGTTTTTT.

The chain joins TRBV20-1 to TRBJ1-1; D unclear. The germline V and J ends were trimmed by 4 bases and 6 bases, with 9 bases remaining between them. The germline CDR1 and CDR2 sequences are DFQATT and SNEGSKA (reference sequence). This CDR3 region has 11 residues. This chain's CDR3 is CSAILIAEAFF. The CDR3 coding sequence is TGCAGTGCTATTCTAATCGCTGAAGCTTTCTTT.

The CDR3 region has the DNA TGCGCCAGCAGCCAAGCGATTGGGACAGGGATGAAGCAAGGGTACGAGCAGTACTTC. It translates to CASSQAIGTGMKQGYEQYF. The chain joins TRBV4-3 to TRBJ2-7; 9 bases fit TRBD1. The CDR3 is 19 amino acids. Germline CDR1 and CDR2: LGHNA and YSLEER. Trimming took 1 base from V and 4 from J; bases not matched to a gene: 17.

The genes are TRBV19 and TRBJ2-2, with 7 bases that match TRBD2. The CDR3 contains 14 residues. V trimming: 10 bases; J trimming: 12 bases; junction bases outside the gene matches: 17. Germline assignment: CDR1 LNHDA and CDR2 SQIVND (reference sequence). The CDR3: CATRPLAGAGKLFF. CDR3 in DNA: TGTGCCACCAGGCCCCTTGCGGGAGCAGGGAAGCTGTTTTTT.

The sample holds one count of this clone. The chain combines TRBV29-1 with TRBJ2-7; 10 bases match TRBD2. Per the germline V gene, CDR1 is SQVTM and CDR2 is ANQGSEA. J gave up 11 bases and V 2 bases, and 3 bases lay outside the gene matches. The CDR3 has 11 residues. The CDR3 DNA sequence: TGCAGCGTTGAACTAGCGGGAGCCAAGTACTTC. Its translation: CSVELAGAKYF.

CDR3 nucleotides: TGTGCCAGCAGTTTAGAGGCAGGGGACTATGGCTACACCTTC. Protein: CASSLEAGDYGYTF. The gene calls are TRBV28 and TRBJ1-2, with D possibly TRBD1 on 6 matching bases. There are 14 residues in the CDR3. Germline CDR1 reads MDHEN; CDR2 reads SYDVKM. With 2 bases removed from V and 3 bases from J, the gap between germline ends came to 10 bases.

This rearrangement joins TRBV3-1 (or the pseudogene TRBV3-2) to TRBJ1-2; a possible D gene is TRBD1 (5 bases). The CDR3 is 15 residues long. V dropped 4 bases and J dropped 0 bases, with 12 bases sitting between them. Germline values: CDR1 LGHDT, CDR2 YNNKEL (reference sequence). The DNA of the CDR3 is TGTGCCAGCAGCCCTCCAGGGATAGCTAACTATGGCTACACCTTC. Translating gives CASSPPGIANYGYTF.

The chain uses TRBV2 and TRBJ2-2; D not certain. Germline loops: CDR1 SNHLY, CDR2 FYNNEI. V was cut by 11 bases and J by 6 bases, with 10 bases left in between. The CDR3 totals 11 residues. As DNA, the CDR3 is TGTGCCCCACCGGCGGCCGGGGAGCTGTTTTTT. This translates into CAPPAAGELFF. Full variable domain (outside the CDR3, taken from reference TRBV2 and TRBJ2-2): EPEVTQTPSHQVTQMGQEVILRCVPISNHLYFYWYRQILGQKVEFLVSFYNNEISEKSEIFDDQFSVERPDGSNFTLKIRSTKLEDSAMYFCAPPAAGELFFGEGSRLTVL.

The chain recombines TRBV6-1 with TRBJ2-7; no clear D gene. From germline, CDR1 is MNHNS and CDR2 SASEGT. With 2 bases removed from V and 0 bases from J, the gap between germline ends came to 5 bases. The CDR3 consists of 13 residues. Here the CDR3 DNA reads TGTGCCAGCAGTGAATCGAGCTCCTACGAGCAGTACTTC. It codes for CASSESSSYEQYF.

V is TRBV5-1 and J is TRBJ2-1; 7 bases agree with TRBD2. The CDR3 covers 14 residues. V shed 2 bases, J shed 10 bases, and the junction held 9 bases outside the gene matches. The germline V gene encodes CDR1 SGHRS and CDR2 YFSETQ. The CDR3 coding sequence is TGCGCCAGCAGCTTAGGTCCGGGAGGTCGGGAGCAGTTCTTC. Translating it yields CASSLGPGGREQFF. The full variable domain, rest sourced from reference TRBV5-1 and TRBJ2-1, is KAGVTQTPRYLIKTRGQQVTLSCSPISGHRSVSWYQQTPGQGLQFLFEYFSETQRNKGNFPGRFSGRQFSNSRSEMNVSTLELGDSALYLCASSLGPGGREQFFGPGTRLTVL.

V and J are TRBV5-1 and TRBJ2-7; 10 bases line up with TRBD2. Trimming took 4 bases from V and 1 from J; bases not matched to a gene: 5. This CDR3 is built from 15 residues. Germline V CDR1 and CDR2: SGHRS, YFSETQ. CDR3 sequence reads: CASSVGTSASYEQYF. DNA for the CDR3: TGCGCCAGCAGCGTCGGGACTAGCGCGTCCTACGAGCAGTACTTC.

The J gene is TRBJ1-1, the V gene TRBV13, with D possibly TRBD1 on 5 matching bases. Trimming pared 2 bases from V and 3 bases from J, leaving 7 bases between. Germline V lookup: CDR1 PRHDT, CDR2 FYEKMQ (reference sequence). The CDR3 has 13 residues. The CDR3 here is CASSLMGHTEAFF. CDR3 coding DNA: TGTGCCAGCAGCTTAATGGGGCACACTGAAGCTTTCTTT.

The chain joins TRBV7-3 to TRBJ2-1; a possible D gene is TRBD2 (5 bases). CDR1 is SGHTA, CDR2 FQGTGA, per germline. Trimming removed 4 bases at V and 3 bases at J, with 16 bases between. The CDR3 contains 16 residues. Written as DNA, the CDR3 is TGTGCCAGCAGCTCCAAGGGAGCGGAGAACTACAATGAGCAGTTCTTC. It encodes CASSSKGAENYNEQFF.

V and J are TRBV6-5 and TRBJ1-5; D unresolved. V lost 8 bases to trimming and J lost 5 bases, with 13 bases between them. The CDR3 is 13 residues long. Germline V gives CDR1 MNHEY, CDR2 SVGAGI. The CDR3 is CASGRGRDQPQHF. The CDR3 region has the DNA TGTGCCAGCGGGCGGGGAAGGGATCAGCCCCAGCATTTT.

V usage is TRBV18 and J usage is TRBJ2-1; 7 bases line up with TRBD2. With V trimmed by 2 bases and J by 7 bases, 11 bases remained unmatched. The CDR3 covers 16 residues. Germline assignment: CDR1 KGHSH and CDR2 LQKENI. The CDR3 DNA sequence: TGTGCCAGCTCACCAGGAGAATTCCGGACTAGAAATGAGCAGTTCTTC. Its translation is CASSPGEFRTRNEQFF.

The DNA of the CDR3 is TGTGCCAGCAGCTCTCAGGGGATCTCCTACGAGCAGTACTTC. Its translation: CASSSQGISYEQYF. The V gene is TRBV7-9, the J gene TRBJ2-7; D is perhaps TRBD1 (6 bases). This CDR3 has 14 amino acids. The germline V gene has CDR1 SEHNR and CDR2 FQNEAQ (reference sequence). V was cut by 4 bases and J by 0 bases, with 10 bases left in between.

The V call is TRBV6-2 or TRBV6-3, the J call TRBJ2-3, with D perhaps matching TRBD1 (6 bases). Trimming pared 5 bases from V and 0 bases from J, leaving 18 bases between. CDR3 length equals 17 residues. The germline gives CDR1 MNHEY, CDR2 SVGEGT. DNA for the CDR3: TGTGCCAGCAGTGACTTTCCGGGACACCCTAGCACAGATACGCAGTATTTT. The encoded protein is CASSDFPGHPSTDTQYF.

The rearrangement links TRBV5-1 to TRBJ1-1; possible D gene TRBD1, 5 bases. The CDR3 consists of 12 residues. Germline loops: CDR1 SGHRS, CDR2 YFSETQ. Trimming left V 0 bases short and J 11 bases short, with 11 bases between. The CDR3 DNA sequence: TGCGCCAGCAGCTTGGAGGGGATCGCCGCTTTCTTT. The encoded protein is CASSLEGIAAFF.

This chain uses TRBV21-1 with TRBJ1-4; TRBD1 is the table's D call, not checked against the DNA. TRBV21-1 is labeled a pseudogene. CDR3 size: 17 residues. The DNA for the CDR3 is TGTGCCAGCAGCAAGGGGACAGTCCCTGCAACTAATGAAAAACTGTTTTTT. This encodes CASSKGTVPATNEKLFF.

A remark on this clone: Distinct nucleotide sequences in the sample also encode this CDR3. This rearrangement joins TRBV9 to TRBJ1-2; D unclear. V was clipped by 3 bases and J by 3 bases, with 3 bases between them. The CDR3 covers 11 residues. Germline CDR1 is SGDLS and CDR2 is YYNGEE. Here the CDR3 reads CASSAYYGYTF. CDR3 DNA: TGTGCCAGCAGCGCATACTATGGCTACACCTTC.

The chain is built from TRBV4-3 and TRBJ2-7; weak D call: TRBD1 (6 bases). V was pared by 0 bases and J by 6 bases, with 9 bases between. CDR1 is LGHNA and CDR2 is YSLEER in the germline V gene. The CDR3 has 13 residues. The CDR3 DNA reads as TGCGCCAGCAGCCAAGATCCAGGGGCCGAGCAGTACTTC. This sequence encodes CASSQDPGAEQYF.

The gene calls are TRBV11-2 and TRBJ1-3; the match to TRBD1 covers 8 bases. With 5 bases clipped from V and 0 bases from J, the junction kept 12 bases outside the gene matches. The length of the CDR3 is 18 residues. Germline V gene data show CDR1 as SGHAT and CDR2 as FQNNGV. The DNA for the CDR3 is TGTGCCAGCAGCCACTCCGGGACAGGAAGATTCTCTGGAAACACCATATATTTT. Translating gives CASSHSGTGRFSGNTIYF.